The present T cell receptor beta chain was sequenced within a study of T cells in Graves' hyperthyroidism and ophthalmopathy. From germline, CDR1 is SGHVS and CDR2 FQNEAQ. Between the trimmed V and J ends, which lost 8 bases and 5 bases, there was a span of 10 bases. This CDR3 region has 13 residues. Template material for amplifying TCR beta CDR3 regions consisted of RNA transcripts. The TCR CDR3 first-round RT-PCR relied on the HTBI primer set. MiXCR, run by TCRdb on the multiplex PCR reads, gives a single entry per CDR3 protein. The sample gives 300,000 to 450,000 distinct CDR3 sequences, roughly 18% of which show up once; around 40% is in the top ten. General study findings and limits: Expanded thyroid clonotypes (above 0.001) were mostly also found in blood.

This clonotype was seen many times. Its target is not known. Diagnoses were established using clinical symptoms, serum thyroxine and TRAb, thyroid ultrasound and orbital computed tomography. Using more than 7.5 ml of fresh peripheral blood, PBMCs were prepared. This sequence joins TRBV7-8 and TRBJ2-6; D is ambiguous. The specimen sequenced was blood. This clonotype was sampled from a man aged 18 to 35 with Graves' ophthalmopathy. CDR3 DNA: TGTGCCAGCTCCCGGATCCGGGCCAACGTCCTGACTTTC. Translating gives CASSRIRANVLTF. Complete variable domain (other parts from reference TRBV7-8 and TRBJ2-6): GAGVSQSPRYKVAKRGQDVALRCDPISGHVSLFWYQQALGQGPEFLTYFQNEAQLDKSGLPSDRFFAERPEGSVSTLKIQRTQQEDSAVYLCASSRIRANVLTFGAGSRLTVL.